The 18 T cell receptor beta chains given below trace back to one sample, sequenced in a study of early T cells in non-severe SARS-CoV-2 infection. TCRdb fed the 5' RACE reads into MiXCR, producing one record per CDR3 protein. The profile shows about 90,000 distinct CDR3 sequences, roughly 12% of them singletons. Sequenced material: whole blood, taken at baseline. The origin of the receptors is an adult who was a healthcare worker with PCR-confirmed SARS-CoV-2 infection or an uninfected control (not recorded which).

This clonotype has a count of ten or more. CDR3 sequence: CASSSPPGQGAWGYTF. The DNA of the CDR3 is TGTGCCAGCAGCTCGCCCCCGGGACAGGGGGCGTGGGGCTACACCTTC. The chain combines TRBV7-3 with TRBJ1-2; 12 bases are shared with TRBD1. V lost 4 bases to trimming and J lost 8 bases; unmatched junction nucleotides: 11. The CDR3 is made up of 16 amino acids. CDR1 is SGHTA and CDR2 is FQGTGA in the germline V gene. The variable domain in full, with the rest retrieved from reference TRBV7-3 and TRBJ1-2, is GAGVSQTPSNKVTEKGKYVELRCDPISGHTALYWYRQSLGQGPEFLIYFQGTGAADDSGLPNDRFFAVRPEGSVSTLKIQRTERGDSAVYLCASSSPPGQGAWGYTFGSGTRLTVV.

This clonotype has just a few counts. The rearrangement joins TRBV7-8 to TRBJ1-3; D is unclear. Trimming cost V 6 bases and J 0 bases, with 6 bases left between them. This CDR3 region has 13 residues. Germline loops: CDR1 SGHVS, CDR2 FQNEAQ. This CDR3 reads CASSWDSGNTIYF. In nucleotides, the CDR3 is TGTGCCAGCAGTTGGGACTCTGGAAACACCATATATTTT.

This chain uses TRBV12-3 or TRBV12-4 with TRBJ2-2; D may match TRBD1 or TRBD2 (5 bases each). There are 16 residues in the CDR3. V was pared by 3 bases and J by 5 bases, with 16 bases between. The CDR3 region has the DNA TGTGCCAGCAGTTTGCTCGCGGGTTGGGGGACCGGGGAGCTGTTTTTT. This codes for CASSLLAGWGTGELFF.

Ten or more counts support this clonotype. Since the CDR3 does not end with the conserved phenylalanine or tryptophan, this likely comes from a read error. The DNA is omitted, as the CDR3 cannot be located on it reliably, and the CDR3 follows TCRdb's listing. The gene calls are TRBV5-1 and TRBJ2-1; the table's D call of TRBD2 was not tested on the DNA. The CDR3 comprises 16 residues, both ends counted. Germline V CDR1 and CDR2: SGHRS, YFSETQ. This CDR3 reads CASSLRGRPRTSGRTD.

This clonotype was counted between two and nine times. The chain joins TRBV7-6 to TRBJ1-1; 7 bases match TRBD1. The CDR3 is 17 amino acids. Germline values: CDR1 SGHVS, CDR2 FNYEAQ. V dropped 3 bases and J dropped 1; count of bases not matched to a gene: 11. CDR3 in DNA: TGTGCCAGCAGCTTTCGAGCAGGGGGTTTCGCGAACACTGAAGCTTTCTTT. Translation gives CASSFRAGGFANTEAFF.

This clonotype was counted at least ten times. V is TRBV18 and J is TRBJ1-1, with 7 positions matching TRBD1. The germline V gene encodes CDR1 KGHSH and CDR2 LQKENI. The CDR3 totals 17 residues. J gave up 3 bases and V 6 bases, and 16 bases lay outside the gene matches. The DNA for the CDR3 is TGTGCCAGCTCTCCTCTCCCGATTACAGGGGAGGACACTGAAGCTTTCTTT. Protein: CASSPLPITGEDTEAFF.

The V call is TRBV24-1, the J call TRBJ1-6; tentatively, D is TRBD1 (5 bases). Germline loops: CDR1 KGHDR, CDR2 SFDVKD. V lost 7 bases and J lost 5, with 5 bases in between. The CDR3 contains 12 residues. In nucleotides, the CDR3 is TGTGCCACCAGGGACAATAATTCACCCCTCCACTTT. Its protein is CATRDNNSPLHF.

There are many counts of this clonotype. This chain connects TRBV2 to TRBJ2-3, with D possibly TRBD1 on 6 matching bases. Germline CDR1 and CDR2: SNHLY and FYNNEI. V was cut by 6 bases and J by 2 bases, with 9 bases left in between. This CDR3 comprises 13 residues. CDR3 in DNA: TGTGCCAGCAGGTGGGGGCCCACAGATACGCAGTATTTT. It encodes CASRWGPTDTQYF.

The J gene is TRBJ2-3, the V gene TRBV29-1, with D possibly being TRBD2 (6 bases). The CDR3 spans 14 residues. In germline, CDR1 is SQVTM, CDR2 ANQGSEA. V dropped 7 bases and J dropped 1 base, with 15 bases sitting between them. Here the CDR3 DNA reads TGCAGCGCCGAAGGGGCTAGCGGCACAGATACGCAGTATTTT. The encoded protein is CSAEGASGTDTQYF.

This clonotype was counted between two and nine times. V is TRBV6-5 and J is TRBJ1-1, with a tentative D call TRBD1 (5 bases). V was clipped by 3 bases and J by 0 bases, with 11 bases between them. The germline V gene has CDR1 MNHEY and CDR2 SVGAGI. The CDR3 length is 15 residues. CDR3 amino acids: CASSYGAGMNTEAFF. The CDR3 nucleotides read TGTGCCAGCAGTTATGGGGCAGGGATGAACACTGAAGCTTTCTTT.

This chain joins TRBV29-1 and TRBJ2-3; unclear D gene. The V gene lost 2 bases and the J gene lost 4 bases, with 7 bases spanning the gap. The CDR3 length is 12 residues. Germline CDR1 and CDR2: SQVTM and ANQGSEA. The CDR3 here is CSVELGADTQYF. DNA for the CDR3: TGCAGCGTTGAACTTGGGGCAGATACGCAGTATTTT.

The table lists this clonotype with many counts. The V call is TRBV7-9, the J call TRBJ2-1, with 7 bases that match TRBD1. V gave up 5 bases and J gave up 0 bases; unmatched junction bases: 4. The CDR3 totals 15 residues. The V gene's germline CDR1 is SEHNR and CDR2 FQNEAQ (reference sequence). The CDR3 loop is CASSTAGGSYNEQFF. CDR3 in DNA: TGTGCCAGCAGCACCGCAGGGGGCTCCTACAATGAGCAGTTCTTC.

This chain connects TRBV20-1 to TRBJ2-3; TRBD2 aligns across 9 bases. Germline CDR1 is DFQATT and CDR2 is SNEGSKA (reference sequence). The junction had 6 bases not matched to a gene; V was cut back by 0 bases and J by 2 bases. This CDR3 has 16 residues. This chain's CDR3 is CSAREASGDLTDTQYF. Here the CDR3 DNA reads TGCAGTGCTAGAGAAGCTAGCGGGGACCTCACAGATACGCAGTATTTT.

The chain combines TRBV3-1 with TRBJ2-7; D possibly corresponds to TRBD1 (6 bases). This CDR3 has 15 residues. V lost 1 base, J lost 5 bases, and 15 bases lay in between. Per germline, CDR1 LGHDT and CDR2 YNNKEL (reference sequence). CDR3 residues: CASSQGPTGYHEQYF. CDR3 DNA sequence: TGTGCCAGCAGCCAAGGCCCAACAGGGTACCACGAGCAGTACTTC.

The sample holds a few counts of this clonotype. This chain uses TRBV29-1 with TRBJ2-2; 9 bases fit TRBD1. Germline V gives CDR1 SQVTM, CDR2 ANQGSEA. V shed 5 bases and J 4 bases; nucleotides not matched to a gene: 5. The CDR3 is made up of 14 amino acids. CDR3 bases: TGCAGCGTTCCCGGGACAGGGATCACCGGGGAGCTGTTTTTT. It translates to CSVPGTGITGELFF.

This clonotype was found a few times. The CDR3 DNA reads as TGCAGTGCTCTGGCCATAGGCCCCTACGAGCAGTACTTC. This translates into CSALAIGPYEQYF. This sequence joins TRBV20-1 and TRBJ2-7; D ambiguous. Germline CDR1 reads DFQATT; CDR2 reads SNEGSKA (reference sequence). The CDR3 has 13 amino acids. The germline V and J ends were trimmed by 5 bases and 2 bases, with 13 bases remaining between them.

This clonotype was recorded a few times. V gene TRBV19 combines with J gene TRBJ2-1, with 7 bases matching TRBD2. The CDR3 loop spans 14 amino acids. V dropped 6 bases and J dropped 4; count of bases not matched to a gene: 6. Germline loops: CDR1 LNHDA, CDR2 SQIVND (reference sequence). CDR3 in DNA: TGTGCCAGTAGCGCCGGGGGGAAATACAATGAGCAGTTCTTC. It encodes CASSAGGKYNEQFF. Variable domain in full (rest from reference TRBV19 and TRBJ2-1): DGGITQSPKYLFRKEGQNVTLSCEQNLNHDAMYWYRQDPGQGLRLIYYSQIVNDFQKGDIAEGYSVSREKKESFPLTVTSAQKNPTAFYLCASSAGGKYNEQFFGPGTRLTVL.

This clonotype was recorded at least ten times. The rearrangement uses TRBV20-1 and TRBJ2-2; D is tentatively TRBD1 or TRBD2 (6 bases each). Germline CDR1 reads DFQATT; CDR2 reads SNEGSKA (reference sequence). Trimming left V 0 bases short and J 5 bases short, with 19 bases between. This CDR3 has 17 residues. The CDR3 loop reads CSARETLRGAHTGELFF. The DNA for the CDR3 is TGCAGTGCTAGAGAGACTCTAAGGGGGGCGCATACCGGGGAGCTGTTTTTT.